This T cell receptor beta chain was retrieved from a study of blood T cells in healthy people across ages. General observations from the study: Fewer expanded clones and more diversity marked long-lived versus aged donors.

The use of a sample-barcoded 5' primer and a J-beta primer mix characterized a second PCR of about 7 to 12 cycles. MiXCR was run by TCRdb on the 5' RACE reads, yielding one entry per CDR3 protein. Found here are approximately 680,000 distinct CDR3 sequences, 32% of them singletons; the top ten hold just over 15%. This clonotype was counted ten times or more. What it binds is not known. The CDR3 length is 14 residues. V lost 3 bases, J lost 4 bases, and 14 bases lay in between. The germline gives CDR1 DFQATT, CDR2 SNEGSKA (reference sequence). The chain uses TRBV20-1 and TRBJ2-3; the D gene is possibly TRBD2 (6 bases). Sequenced input: blood. This TCR was recovered from a woman aged 80 or over in good health. CDR3 loop: CSASPVGGSDTQYF. The CDR3, as DNA: TGCAGTGCTAGCCCCGTGGGGGGTTCAGATACGCAGTATTTT.